Sequencing of this T cell receptor beta chain was carried out in a study of neurological immune-mediated disorders. V was shortened by 6 bases and J by 7 bases, with 12 bases between the two germline ends. The V gene's germline CDR1 is LGHNA and CDR2 YNFKEQ. There are 12 residues in the CDR3. Template-switch 5'RACE cDNA synthesis added a 10-nucleotide unique molecular identifier. TCRdb called the 5' RACE reads again in MiXCR, with one record for every CDR3 protein. The sample includes over 11,000 distinct CDR3 sequences, 5.5% to 7% of them seen just once. In its sample, this clonotype was seen a few times.

This sequence was found in a middle-aged woman in good health. This chain uses TRBV4-2 with TRBJ1-1; D remains unclear. The specimen sequenced was CD8+ T cells from blood. The CDR3 sequence is CASRDFGSEAFF. The CDR3 bases are TGTGCCAGCAGGGATTTCGGAAGTGAAGCTTTCTTT.